The source of this T cell receptor (beta chain) is a study of T cell repertoires in aging, cancer and after chemotherapy. Whole-study context: Over several months to years, re-sampled healthy donor repertoires clearly shared clones.

Peripheral blood genomic DNA, not sorted cells or RNA, was the template. This clonotype is termed medium-sized. Its antigen is as yet unknown. General study findings and limits: In each cancer cohort, median generation probability increased across chemotherapy, suggesting thymic output rebounded.

Multiplex touch-down PCR with TRB-A/B primers amplified rearranged V-D-J TRB sequences. Via MiXCR, TCRdb re-called the multiplex PCR reads, giving one row per CDR3 protein. The profile shows around 5,000 distinct CDR3 sequences, approximately 30% of them singletons. Germline V CDR1 and CDR2: LNHDA, SQIVND (reference sequence). V lost 6 bases and J 5 bases, leaving 14 bases between the germline ends. The CDR3 loop spans 13 amino acids. This sequence was found in a human donor in good health. The rearrangement uses TRBV19 and TRBJ2-7, with a tentative D call TRBD2 (6 bases). Input material: blood. The CDR3 reads CASRERGRNEQYF. In DNA form, the CDR3 reads TGTGCCAGTAGGGAACGGGGGAGGAACGAGCAGTACTTC. The variable domain in full, with the rest retrieved from reference TRBV19 and TRBJ2-7, is DGGITQSPKYLFRKEGQNVTLSCEQNLNHDAMYWYRQDPGQGLRLIYYSQIVNDFQKGDIAEGYSVSREKKESFPLTVTSAQKNPTAFYLCASRERGRNEQYFGPGTRLTVT.